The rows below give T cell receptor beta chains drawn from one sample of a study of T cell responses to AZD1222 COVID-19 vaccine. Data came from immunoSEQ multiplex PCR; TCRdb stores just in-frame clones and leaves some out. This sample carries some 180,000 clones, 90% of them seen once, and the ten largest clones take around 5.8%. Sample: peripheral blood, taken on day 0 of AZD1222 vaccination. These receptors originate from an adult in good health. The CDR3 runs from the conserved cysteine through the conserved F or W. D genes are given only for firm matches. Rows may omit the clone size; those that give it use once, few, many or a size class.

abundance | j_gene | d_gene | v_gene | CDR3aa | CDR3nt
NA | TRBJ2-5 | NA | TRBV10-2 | CASGGASSGETQYF | TGCGCCAGCGGAGGGGCTAGTTCCGGGGAGACCCAGTACTTC
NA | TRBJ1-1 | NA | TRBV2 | CASSITGGYTEAFF | TGTGCCAGCAGCATAACCGGTGGGTACACTGAAGCTTTCTTT
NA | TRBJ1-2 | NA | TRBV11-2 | CASSLFGPIYGYTF | TGTGCCAGCAGCTTATTTGGCCCGATTTACGGCTACACCTTC
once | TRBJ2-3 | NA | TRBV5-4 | CASSLGLGGEDTQYF | TGTGCCAGCAGCTTGGGTTTAGGGGGGGAAGATACGCAGTATTTT
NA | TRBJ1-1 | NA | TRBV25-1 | CASSEMGRGVNTEAFF | TGTGCCAGCAGTGAGATGGGGCGAGGGGTGAACACTGAAGCTTTCTTT
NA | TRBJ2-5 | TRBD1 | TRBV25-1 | CASSDPGQGGETQYF | TGTGCCAGCAGTGATCCTGGACAGGGCGGAGAGACCCAGTACTTC
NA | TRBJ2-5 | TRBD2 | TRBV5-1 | CASSSQGGYEETQYF | TGCGCCAGCAGTTCCCAGGGAGGGTATGAAGAGACCCAGTACTTC
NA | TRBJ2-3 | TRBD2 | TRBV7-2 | CASSLTSGRADTQYF | TGTGCCAGCAGCTTAACTAGCGGGAGGGCAGATACGCAGTATTTT
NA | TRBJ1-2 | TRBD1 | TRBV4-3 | CASSQWGQGSYGYTF | TGCGCCAGCAGCCAATGGGGACAGGGGAGCTATGGCTACACCTTC
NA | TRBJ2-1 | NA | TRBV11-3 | CASSLGSGGRPYNEQFF | TGTGCCAGCAGCTTAGGATCGGGGGGCCGCCCCTACAATGAGCAGTTCTTC
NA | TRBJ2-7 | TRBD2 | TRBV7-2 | CASSFGGALTYEQYF | TGTGCCAGCAGTTTCGGGGGGGCCCTTACCTACGAGCAGTACTTC
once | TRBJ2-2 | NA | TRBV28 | CASSFRLSGNTGELFF | TGTGCCAGCAGTTTCCGCCTTAGCGGGAACACCGGGGAGCTGTTTTTT
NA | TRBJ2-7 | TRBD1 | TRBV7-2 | CASSLDRGYEQYF | TGTGCCAGCAGCTTGGACAGGGGCTACGAGCAGTACTTC
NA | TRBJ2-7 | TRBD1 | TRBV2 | CASSRTGGYEQYF | TGTGCCAGCTCGAGAACAGGGGGCTACGAGCAGTACTTC
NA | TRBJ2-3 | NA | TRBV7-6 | CASSPKGEGTDTQYF | TGTGCCAGCAGCCCAAAAGGGGAAGGCACAGATACGCAGTATTTT